One sample yielded the 26 T cell receptor beta chains listed below, sequenced in a study of cytomegalovirus exposure and HLA in healthy donors. The PCR contained 60 Vbeta and 13 Jbeta primers. Repertoires were generated with immunoSEQ multiplex PCR, while TCRdb's copy carries only in-frame clones and drops some. The sample shows approximately 140,000 clones, around 75% of them seen only once. The sample comprised PBMCs. The receptors stem from a woman between 18 and 30 years old in good health and CMV-seronegative.

The chain employs TRBV6-1 and TRBJ1-6; TRBD1 matches at 7 bases. Germline V gene data show CDR1 as MNHNS and CDR2 as SASEGT. The CDR3 extends over 14 amino acids. The ends lost 4 bases at V and 8 bases at J; junction bases unmatched: 5. CDR3: CASSGQGVHSPLHF. CDR3 in DNA: TGTGCCAGCAGTGGACAGGGTGTACATTCACCCCTCCACTTT.

A few counts support this clone. The chain links TRBV27 to TRBJ2-1; 9 positions agree with TRBD1. Germline V gene sequence: CDR1 MNHEY, CDR2 SMNVEV (reference sequence). The CDR3 loop spans 15 amino acids. Unmatched junction bases numbered 7, after V lost 2 bases and J lost 8 bases. CDR3 nucleotide sequence: TGTGCCAGCAGTTTAGCCGGGACAGGGAGGGATGAGCAGTTCTTC. This codes for CASSLAGTGRDEQFF.

V and J are TRBV5-1 and TRBJ2-1; TRBD1 aligns across 11 bases. This CDR3 contains 16 residues. Trimming removed 3 bases from V and 5 bases from J; junction bases left unmatched: 7. Germline CDR1 is SGHRS and CDR2 is YFSETQ. In DNA, the CDR3 is TGCGCCAGCAGCTCTAGGACAGGGGGCCCGGACAATGAGCAGTTCTTC. Translating it yields CASSSRTGGPDNEQFF.

The chain uses TRBV27 and TRBJ2-7; D possibly corresponds to TRBD1 (6 bases). The CDR3 runs to 15 residues. V was trimmed by 1 base and J by 5 bases, leaving 15 bases between them. Germline V gives CDR1 MNHEY, CDR2 SMNVEV (reference sequence). CDR3 in DNA: TGTGCCAGCAGTTTATACCTGGGGGCGGCCAACGAGCAGTACTTC. This codes for CASSLYLGAANEQYF.

The chain employs TRBV19 and TRBJ1-1, with unresolved D. V was clipped by 0 bases and J by 5 bases, with 13 bases between them. The CDR3 spans 15 residues. CDR1 LNHDA and CDR2 SQIVND come from the germline V gene (reference sequence). The CDR3, as DNA: TGTGCCAGTAGTATAGATGTTAGGAGAGCTACTGAAGCTTTCTTT. Amino acids: CASSIDVRRATEAFF. The variable domain in full, completed from reference TRBV19 and TRBJ1-1, reads DGGITQSPKYLFRKEGQNVTLSCEQNLNHDAMYWYRQDPGQGLRLIYYSQIVNDFQKGDIAEGYSVSREKKESFPLTVTSAQKNPTAFYLCASSIDVRRATEAFFGQGTRLTVV.

The V and J genes are TRBV5-1 and TRBJ2-1; 10 nucleotides line up with TRBD2. This CDR3 region has 16 residues. Germline values: CDR1 SGHRS, CDR2 YFSETQ. The trim removed 0 bases at V and 4 bases at J, leaving 4 bases unmatched. The CDR3 DNA is TGCGCCAGCAGCTTGGTTGGGACTAGCGCTTACAATGAGCAGTTCTTC. Translated: CASSLVGTSAYNEQFF.

The genes are TRBV6-1 and TRBJ1-2; perhaps TRBD1 as D (6 bases). Trimming shortened V by 4 bases and J by 6 bases, and 12 bases separated the two germline ends. Per germline, CDR1 MNHNS and CDR2 SASEGT. This CDR3 region has 13 residues. CDR3 nucleotides: TGTGCCAGCAGTGCCGGACAGAGAAATGGCTACACCTTC. Its translation is CASSAGQRNGYTF.

The CDR3 bases are TGTGCCAGCAGCGAACCCCCAGCGGGAGCCAAAAACATTCAGTACTTC. It yields the protein CASSEPPAGAKNIQYF. The chain links TRBV7-9 to TRBJ2-4; perhaps TRBD2 as D (6 bases). Trimming shortened V by 5 bases and J by 0 bases, and 14 bases separated the two germline ends. CDR1 is SEHNR and CDR2 is FQNEAQ in the germline V gene (reference sequence). The CDR3 is 16 amino acids.

CDR3 sequence (DNA): TGTGCCAGCACCCCACCGCGGCGGGCCAGCTCCTACGAGCAGTACGTC. It yields the protein CASTPPRRASSYEQYV. V is TRBV7-7 and J is TRBJ2-7; a possible D gene is TRBD2 (5 bases). Germline V CDR1 and CDR2: SSHAT, FNYEAQ (reference sequence). This CDR3 comprises 16 residues. V lost 7 bases to trimming and J lost 0 bases, with 19 bases between them.

This chain connects TRBV7-9 to TRBJ2-1; D might be TRBD2 (6 bases). Germline V lookup: CDR1 SEHNR, CDR2 FQNEAQ (reference sequence). This CDR3 has 15 residues. V lost 4 bases to trimming and J lost 5 bases, with 15 bases between them. This CDR3 reads CASSSGRKLDNEQFF. The CDR3 region has the DNA TGTGCCAGCAGCTCCGGGAGAAAACTCGACAATGAGCAGTTCTTC.

The V and J genes are TRBV2 and TRBJ2-1, with TRBD2 identical over 8 bases. The CDR3 extends over 16 amino acids. Trimming removed 5 bases from V and 4 bases from J; junction bases left unmatched: 10. In germline, CDR1 is SNHLY, CDR2 FYNNEI. As DNA, the CDR3 is TGTGCCAGCAGTCCCTCCAGCGGGGGAGATTACAATGAGCAGTTCTTC. Amino acid sequence: CASSPSSGGDYNEQFF.

The chain is built from TRBV10-3 and TRBJ2-3; TRBD1 agrees at 7 bases. V was clipped by 7 bases and J by 8 bases; unmatched bases: 6. The CDR3 is 12 amino acids. Germline values: CDR1 ENHRY, CDR2 SYGVKD. The CDR3 region is CAITAAGGTQYF. CDR3 bases: TGTGCCATCACTGCGGCAGGGGGTACGCAGTATTTT.

A few counts support this clone. V is TRBV7-9 and J is TRBJ1-2, with 8 bases fitting TRBD1. This CDR3 is 15 amino acids long. After removal of 5 bases from V and 1 base from J, the junction contained 6 bases not matched to a gene. Germline V gene lookup returns CDR1 SEHNR and CDR2 FQNEAQ (reference sequence). The DNA of the CDR3 is TGTGCCAGCAGCCGCACAGGGGGGTATAACTATGGCTACACCTTC. Amino acids: CASSRTGGYNYGYTF.

The V call is TRBV5-8, the J call TRBJ2-3, with TRBD2 as a possible D gene (6 bases). CDR3 length equals 15 residues. V was pared by 3 bases and J by 4 bases, with 15 bases between. Per the germline V gene, CDR1 is SGHTS and CDR2 is YDEGEE. This chain's CDR3 is CASSSTGAGSDTQYF. CDR3 in DNA: TGTGCCAGCAGCTCCACTGGGGCGGGATCAGATACGCAGTATTTT.

The table lists this clone with a few counts. The V call is TRBV20-1, the J call TRBJ1-6, with TRBD1 matching over 7 bases. The germline V gene has CDR1 DFQATT and CDR2 SNEGSKA (reference sequence). The CDR3 totals 11 residues. The ends lost 7 bases at V and 8 bases at J; junction bases unmatched: 2. CDR3 amino acids: CSGQGHSPLHF. For the CDR3, the DNA is TGCAGTGGACAGGGTCATTCACCCCTCCACTTT.

This rearrangement joins TRBV28 to TRBJ2-5, with D possibly TRBD1 on 6 matching bases. The end of the DNA is better explained by TRBJ2-7, so the J call may be wrong. CDR1 and CDR2 from the germline V gene are MDHEN and SYDVKM. This CDR3 contains 14 residues. CDR3: CASSRDIKSYEQYF. The CDR3 nucleotides read TGTGCCAGCAGTCGGGACATCAAATCCTACGAGCAGTACTTC.

CDR3 DNA sequence: TGTGCCAGTAGTATAGCAGGGACAGGGATCTATGGCTACACCTTC. Its translation is CASSIAGTGIYGYTF. V and J are TRBV19 and TRBJ1-2, with 9 bases that match TRBD1. CDR1 is LNHDA, CDR2 SQIVND, per germline (reference sequence). Trimming cost V 1 base and J 4 bases; bases outside gene matches: 4. The CDR3 length is 15 residues.

A single count supports this clone. This chain connects TRBV4-3 to TRBJ2-5; 7 nucleotides match TRBD1. The DNA end is more similar to TRBJ2-7, so the J call may be wrong. The CDR3 spans 13 residues. CDR1 is LGHNA and CDR2 is YSLEER in the germline V gene. The CDR3 DNA is TGCGCCAGCAGCCAATCGACAGGGTACGAGCAGTACTTC. Its protein is CASSQSTGYEQYF.

The V call is TRBV4-3, the J call TRBJ2-7; 9 bases are a match to TRBD2. This CDR3 contains 13 residues. Per germline, CDR1 LGHNA and CDR2 YSLEER. J gave up 6 bases and V 1 base, and 1 base lay outside the gene matches. CDR3 coding DNA: TGCGCCAGCAGCCAAGGCGGGGGGGGCGAGCAGTACTTC. Protein product: CASSQGGGGEQYF.

The rearrangement links TRBV7-3 to TRBJ2-6; 11 nucleotides align to TRBD2. The CDR3 runs 18 residues. Unmatched junction bases numbered 3, after V lost 2 bases and J lost 0 bases. CDR1 SGHTA and CDR2 FQGTGA come from the germline V gene. The DNA for the CDR3 is TGTGCCAGCAGCTTATCAACTAGCGGGGGCTCTGGGGCCAACGTCCTGACTTTC. Encoded protein: CASSLSTSGGSGANVLTF.

The chain combines TRBV7-7 with TRBJ2-5; TRBD2 might be the D (6 bases). Germline CDR1 reads SSHAT; CDR2 reads FNYEAQ (reference sequence). The CDR3 has 17 residues. Trimming shortened V by 5 bases and J by 2 bases, and 21 bases separated the two germline ends. CDR3 in amino acids: CASSTERGSSGQETQYF. The CDR3 DNA is TGTGCCAGCAGCACCGAGAGAGGTAGTAGCGGACAAGAGACCCAGTACTTC.

The rearrangement joins TRBV5-1 to TRBJ2-5; 9 bases are a match to TRBD1. V dropped 3 bases and J dropped 3; count of bases not matched to a gene: 3. Germline V lookup: CDR1 SGHRS, CDR2 YFSETQ. The CDR3 runs 14 residues. CDR3 in DNA: TGCGCCAGCAGCTGGGGGGACAGGGAAGAGACCCAGTACTTC. Amino acid sequence: CASSWGDREETQYF.

CDR3 sequence reads: CASSLQNLRSTDTQYF. The CDR3 DNA is TGTGCCAGCAGCTTGCAGAACTTGCGGAGCACAGATACGCAGTATTTT. The chain links TRBV5-8 to TRBJ2-3; D call uncertain. Germline V gene sequence: CDR1 SGHTS, CDR2 YDEGEE. This CDR3 spans 16 amino acids. V lost 1 base and J 0 bases, leaving 12 bases between the germline ends.

J is TRBJ1-5 and V is TRBV18, with a weak D call TRBD1 (6 bases). This CDR3 contains 13 residues. The ends were cut back, 9 bases at V and 4 bases at J, with 13 bases in the middle. Per germline, CDR1 KGHSH and CDR2 LQKENI. CDR3 nucleotide sequence: TGTGCCAGTTCTGGGGGCCAGAATCAGCCCCAGCATTTT. It specifies CASSGGQNQPQHF. Using reference TRBV18 and TRBJ1-5 for the parts outside the CDR3, the full variable domain is NAGVMQNPRHLVRRRGQEARLRCSPMKGHSHVYWYRQLPEEGLKFMVYLQKENIIDESGMPKERFSAEFPKEGPSILRIQQVVRGDSAAYFCASSGGQNQPQHFGDGTRLSIL.

V is TRBV7-9 and J is TRBJ1-1; unclear D gene. Trimming left V 4 bases short and J 3 bases short, with 9 bases between. The CDR3 has 13 residues. CDR1 is SEHNR, CDR2 FQNEAQ, per germline (reference sequence). The CDR3 protein is CASSSHGDTEAFF. DNA for the CDR3: TGTGCCAGCAGCTCCCACGGGGACACTGAAGCTTTCTTT.

The rearrangement joins TRBV7-2 to TRBJ2-7; D may be TRBD2 (5 bases). V dropped 1 base and J dropped 7 bases, with 11 bases sitting between them. The CDR3 is 13 amino acids. CDR1 is SGHTA, CDR2 FQGNSA, per germline. Here the CDR3 reads CASSLVRGLEQYF. The DNA of the CDR3 is TGTGCCAGCAGCTTAGTTCGGGGTTTGGAGCAGTACTTC.